Following are 32 T cell receptor beta chains from one sample sequenced in a study of blood T cell repertoires in COVID-19. Assay used: immunoSEQ multiplex PCR; TCRdb lists only in-frame clones, some missing. This table holds fewer than 350,000 clones, 65% to 90% found once. Input material: peripheral blood. The receptors were gathered from a human donor in a cohort sampled during active COVID-19.

The V and J genes are TRBV5-6 and TRBJ2-1, with 9 bases aligning to TRBD1. Germline V gives CDR1 SGHDT, CDR2 YYEEEE. CDR3 size: 15 residues. Unmatched junction bases numbered 13, after V lost 5 bases and J lost 10 bases. Written as DNA, the CDR3 is TGTGCCAGCAGTTTACCGGGACAGGGAGAATGGGAGCAGTTCTTC. Translation: CASSLPGQGEWEQFF.

The rearrangement joins TRBV24-1 to TRBJ2-3; 7 nucleotides agree with TRBD2. After removal of 3 bases from V and 1 base from J, the junction contained 9 bases not matched to a gene. Looked up from germline, CDR1 is KGHDR and CDR2 is SFDVKD. CDR3 length: 17 amino acids. The CDR3 bases are TGTGCCACCAGTGATGAACCAGAGCGGGGAGGCACAGATACGCAGTATTTT. As protein: CATSDEPERGGTDTQYF.

The rearrangement links TRBV5-1 to TRBJ1-3; unclear D gene. Germline loops: CDR1 SGHRS, CDR2 YFSETQ. The CDR3 runs to 12 residues. V lost 5 bases, J lost 0 bases, and 3 bases lay in between. CDR3 residues: CASSLSGNTIYF. CDR3 coding DNA: TGCGCCAGCAGTCTCTCTGGAAACACCATATATTTT.

The chain links TRBV3-1 (or the pseudogene TRBV3-2) to TRBJ2-7; D might be TRBD1 (5 bases). The germline V gene has CDR1 LGHDT and CDR2 YNNKEL (reference sequence). The CDR3 extends over 14 amino acids. The germline V and J ends were trimmed by 5 bases and 4 bases, with 15 bases remaining between them. CDR3 loop: CASSYGHAGYEQYF. The CDR3 DNA reads TGTGCCAGCAGCTACGGACACGCCGGTTACGAGCAGTACTTC.

The rearrangement links TRBV5-8 to TRBJ1-5; D unresolved. The CDR3 has 15 amino acids. V dropped 0 bases and J dropped 5 bases, with 12 bases sitting between them. The germline gives CDR1 SGHTS, CDR2 YDEGEE. CDR3 residues: CASSLGPGADQPQHF. The DNA of the CDR3 is TGTGCCAGCAGCTTGGGACCTGGTGCGGATCAGCCCCAGCATTTT.

The chain employs TRBV25-1 and TRBJ2-7; TRBD1 matches 11 bases. V was pared by 0 bases and J by 2 bases, with 3 bases of the junction left unmatched. Germline V gene data show CDR1 as MGHDK and CDR2 as SYGVNS. The CDR3 is made up of 16 amino acids. The CDR3 loop is CASSEYEGQGAYEQYF. The CDR3 DNA is TGTGCCAGCAGTGAATATGAGGGACAGGGGGCCTACGAGCAGTACTTC.

This clone has a single count. The CDR3 sequence: CASSMTGPINEQFF. For the CDR3, the DNA is TGCGCCAGCTCCATGACAGGGCCCATCAATGAGCAGTTCTTC. V gene TRBV5-1 combines with J gene TRBJ2-1; 7 bases are a match to TRBD1. This CDR3 has 14 residues. Unmatched junction bases numbered 10, after V lost 7 bases and J lost 6 bases. Germline V gene sequence: CDR1 SGHRS, CDR2 YFSETQ.

This clone was recorded many times. The chain carries TRBV15 and TRBJ1-2, with D unclear. Germline V gene lookup returns CDR1 LNHNV and CDR2 YYDKDF (reference sequence). The CDR3 consists of 13 residues. V was trimmed by 4 bases and J by 4 bases, leaving 10 bases between them. The CDR3 sequence: CATSKGGGYGYTF. The CDR3 DNA sequence: TGTGCCACCAGCAAAGGAGGAGGCTATGGCTACACCTTC.

The chain is built from TRBV18 and TRBJ2-7; 7 bases line up with TRBD1. The trim removed 3 bases at V and 0 bases at J, leaving 8 bases unmatched. The length of the CDR3 is 16 residues. CDR1 and CDR2 from the germline V gene are KGHSH and LQKENI. CDR3 in amino acids: CASSPTGIGSSYEQYF. Written as DNA, the CDR3 is TGTGCCAGCTCACCGACAGGGATAGGGAGCTCCTACGAGCAGTACTTC.

V gene TRBV24-1 combines with J gene TRBJ1-5; 9 bases fit TRBD1. Germline-derived CDR1 and CDR2 are KGHDR and SFDVKD. The CDR3 is made up of 17 amino acids. V lost 7 bases and J lost 0; bases outside the gene matches: 9. CDR3 region: CATSQSGQGSSNQPQHF. For the CDR3, the DNA is TGTGCCACCAGCCAATCTGGACAGGGGTCTAGCAATCAGCCCCAGCATTTT.

The table lists this clone with a count of one. The chain recombines TRBV6-5 with TRBJ1-2, with D hard to call. The CDR3 is 12 residues long. Trimming took 5 bases from V and 13 from J, leaving 17 bases between them. The V gene's germline CDR1 is MNHEY and CDR2 SVGAGI. CDR3: CASSTGLKLPTF. The CDR3 bases are TGTGCCAGCAGTACTGGGCTCAAACTCCCCACCTTC.

The chain carries TRBV7-3 and TRBJ2-2; a weak D match, TRBD2 (6 bases). Between the trimmed V and J ends, which lost 5 bases and 2 bases, there was a span of 12 bases. Germline CDR1 reads SGHTA; CDR2 reads FQGTGA. The CDR3 has 15 amino acids. The CDR3 DNA reads TGTGCCAGCAGCCATTTCGGGGGAAACACCGGGGAGCTGTTTTTT. Translating gives CASSHFGGNTGELFF.

V and J are TRBV15 and TRBJ2-1; 12 bases are shared with TRBD2. Trimming at V came to 7 bases and at J to 4 bases, leaving 8 bases not matched to a gene. Germline V gives CDR1 LNHNV, CDR2 YYDKDF (reference sequence). This CDR3 spans 16 amino acids. The CDR3 spells CATTLEGTSGYNEQFF. The DNA of the CDR3 is TGTGCCACCACCCTAGAGGGGACTAGCGGGTACAATGAGCAGTTCTTC. Full variable domain (remainder filled in from reference TRBV15 and TRBJ2-1): DAMVIQNPRYQVTQFGKPVTLSCSQTLNHNVMYWYQQKSSQAPKLLFHYYDKDFNNEADTPDNFQSRRPNTSFCFLDIRSPGLGDTAMYLCATTLEGTSGYNEQFFGPGTRLTVL.

This chain links TRBV7-9 with TRBJ2-5; 7 nucleotides match TRBD2. In germline, CDR1 is SEHNR, CDR2 FQNEAQ (reference sequence). V shed 5 bases, J shed 4 bases, and the junction held 10 bases outside the gene matches. CDR3 length: 15 amino acids. CDR3 nucleotides: TGTGCCAGCAGCCCTACTGCCGGGGGGAGAGAGACCCAGTACTTC. Translation gives CASSPTAGGRETQYF.

This chain connects TRBV11-3 to TRBJ2-2, with D tentatively TRBD2 (5 bases). V lost 3 bases and J lost 6, with 8 bases in between. The CDR3 runs to 13 residues. From germline, CDR1 is SGHNT and CDR2 YENEEA. The DNA of the CDR3 is TGTGCCAGCAGCTTTAGCGCCCCCGGGGAGCTGTTTTTT. Protein: CASSFSAPGELFF.

The V call is TRBV10-3, the J call TRBJ1-6; TRBD1 matches 7 bases. Germline V gives CDR1 ENHRY, CDR2 SYGVKD. Germline trimming cut 8 bases from V and 4 bases from J; bases unmatched to any gene: 8. The CDR3 is made up of 15 amino acids. Written as DNA, the CDR3 is TGTGCCATCGGGGACAGCATGAATTATAATTCACCCCTCCACTTT. As protein: CAIGDSMNYNSPLHF.

This chain joins TRBV9 and TRBJ2-5; TRBD2 matches 7 bases. The CDR3 runs 13 residues. V was clipped by 3 bases and J by 3 bases; unmatched bases: 2. In germline, CDR1 is SGDLS, CDR2 YYNGEE. The CDR3 nucleotides are TGTGCCAGCAGCGGGGGAGGGAAAGAGACCCAGTACTTC. Translated, it gives CASSGGGKETQYF.

This chain uses TRBV7-2 with TRBJ2-7, with TRBD2 matching 10 bases. J lost 3 bases, V lost 5 bases, and 4 bases had no gene match. Per germline, CDR1 SGHTA and CDR2 FQGNSA. The CDR3 covers 14 residues. The CDR3, as DNA: TGTGCCAGCAGCCTAGGACTAGCGGTCTACGAGCAGTACTTC. The encoded protein is CASSLGLAVYEQYF.

The rearrangement joins TRBV18 to TRBJ2-1; TRBD1 aligns across 8 bases. The CDR3 is 17 amino acids. The V segment lost 3 bases and the J segment 6 bases; nucleotides outside the gene matches: 13. Germline V gene lookup returns CDR1 KGHSH and CDR2 LQKENI. The CDR3 here is CASSPRVPGQVSNEQFF. The CDR3 nucleotides read TGTGCCAGCTCACCTCGAGTCCCGGGACAGGTCAGCAATGAGCAGTTCTTC.

In its sample, this clone was seen a few times. The chain carries TRBV7-6 and TRBJ1-3; TRBD1 might be the D (6 bases). This CDR3 contains 17 residues. The germline V gene has CDR1 SGHVS and CDR2 FNYEAQ. V was cut by 1 base and J by 0 bases, with 13 bases left in between. CDR3 sequence (DNA): TGTGCCAGCAGCTTAGAGGGACAAAGACCCTCTGGAAACACCATATATTTT. Its protein product is CASSLEGQRPSGNTIYF.

The chain has TRBV9 and TRBJ1-2, with 7 bases matching TRBD1. Germline V CDR1 and CDR2: SGDLS, YYNGEE. The CDR3 consists of 15 residues. J was trimmed by 2 bases and V by 4 bases; bases with no gene match: 8. The CDR3 here is CASSPSGTANYGYTF. CDR3 in DNA: TGTGCCAGCAGCCCATCCGGGACAGCGAACTATGGCTACACCTTC.

The V and J genes are TRBV3-1 (or the pseudogene TRBV3-2) and TRBJ1-1; 7 nucleotides match TRBD1. CDR1 and CDR2 from the germline V gene are LGHDT and YNNKEL (reference sequence). J gave up 6 bases and V 4 bases, and 17 bases lay outside the gene matches. The CDR3 loop spans 17 amino acids. The DNA for the CDR3 is TGTGCCAGCAGCCGGGGTTGGGACAGAATAAAGATCTCTGAAGCTTTCTTT. Its translation: CASSRGWDRIKISEAFF.

This rearrangement joins TRBV7-6 to TRBJ2-7; 7 positions agree with TRBD1. V shed 2 bases, J shed 0 bases, and the junction held 4 bases outside the gene matches. Germline CDR1 and CDR2: SGHVS and FNYEAQ. The CDR3 has 15 amino acids. The CDR3 sequence: CASSLRDSISYEQYF. CDR3 in DNA: TGTGCCAGCAGCTTAAGGGACAGCATCTCCTACGAGCAGTACTTC. The variable domain in full, completed from reference TRBV7-6 and TRBJ2-7, reads GAGVSQSPRYKVTKRGQDVALRCDPISGHVSLYWYRQALGQGPEFLTYFNYEAQQDKSGLPNDRFSAERPEGSISTLTIQRTEQRDSAMYRCASSLRDSISYEQYFGPGTRLTVT.

V gene TRBV30 combines with J gene TRBJ1-1, with TRBD1 identical over 9 bases. CDR3 length: 15 residues. The germline V gene has CDR1 GTSNPN and CDR2 SVGIG (reference sequence). The V segment lost 1 base and the J segment 2 bases; nucleotides outside the gene matches: 5. The CDR3 is CAWSATGQGNTEAFF. CDR3 nucleotide sequence: TGTGCCTGGAGTGCCACGGGACAGGGAAACACTGAAGCTTTCTTT.

V is TRBV6-4 and J is TRBJ2-1, with 7 bases fitting TRBD2. The CDR3 is made up of 13 amino acids. V dropped 8 bases and J dropped 7; count of bases not matched to a gene: 8. Germline CDR1 and CDR2: MRHNA and SNTAGT. The CDR3 is CASSWTSLNEQFF. CDR3 coding DNA: TGTGCCAGCTCTTGGACTAGTCTAAATGAGCAGTTCTTC.

CDR3 DNA: TGTGCCAGCAGCCTGATGTCCGGAAGGGGATTCAGTGAAAAACTGTTTTTT. Protein: CASSLMSGRGFSEKLFF. V is TRBV5-4 and J is TRBJ1-4, with a weak D call TRBD1 (5 bases). The V end lost 4 bases, the J end lost 7 bases, and 23 bases lay between the germline ends. CDR3 length: 17 amino acids. Germline V gene data show CDR1 as SGHNT and CDR2 as YYREEE (reference sequence).

J is TRBJ2-1 and V is TRBV24-1; TRBD2 might be the D (5 bases). Trimming removed 6 bases at V and 1 base at J, with 15 bases between. Germline lookup yields CDR1 KGHDR and CDR2 SFDVKD. This CDR3 has 16 residues. DNA of the CDR3: TGTGCCACCAGTACCCCGCGGGCAGCTTCCTACAATGAGCAGTTCTTC. Protein: CATSTPRAASYNEQFF.

This chain links TRBV10-1 with TRBJ2-3; 8 bases fit TRBD2. The CDR3 loop spans 16 amino acids. Germline CDR1 is WNHNN and CDR2 is SYGVQD (reference sequence). Losses at the gene ends were 3 bases for V and 3 bases for J; bases not matched to a gene: 8. CDR3 DNA sequence: TGCGCCAGCAGTGACCGTCCGGGGGGGGAGACAGATACGCAGTATTTT. Translation gives CASSDRPGGETDTQYF.

This clone has ten or more counts. The V call is TRBV6-5, the J call TRBJ2-7, with TRBD1 matching over 8 bases. V lost 6 bases to trimming and J lost 5 bases; unmatched junction nucleotides: 9. This CDR3 has 14 amino acids. Per germline, CDR1 MNHEY and CDR2 SVGAGI. In DNA form, the CDR3 reads TGTGCCAGCAGGAGGACAGGGCGAAATAACGAGCAGTACTTC. The encoded protein is CASRRTGRNNEQYF.

This clone was seen a handful of times. The J gene is TRBJ1-2, the V gene TRBV24-1; D is ambiguous. V lost 5 bases to trimming and J lost 3 bases, with 6 bases between them. This CDR3 spans 12 amino acids. CDR1 and CDR2 (germline): KGHDR, SFDVKD. CDR3 DNA sequence: TGTGCCACCAGTGCAGATCACTATGGCTACACCTTC. Amino acids: CATSADHYGYTF.

The chain couples TRBV7-3 to TRBJ2-1; 8 bases line up with TRBD2. The CDR3 contains 16 residues. V was pared by 1 base and J by 4 bases, with 6 bases of the junction left unmatched. Germline CDR1 is SGHTA and CDR2 is FQGTGA. The CDR3, as DNA: TGTGCCAGCAGCTTAAGACCGGGGGGGTTATACAATGAGCAGTTCTTC. It encodes CASSLRPGGLYNEQFF.

The rearrangement uses TRBV7-9 and TRBJ1-3; D gene unclear. The CDR3 spans 14 residues. The germline V gene has CDR1 SEHNR and CDR2 FQNEAQ (reference sequence). Trimming shortened V by 5 bases and J by 0 bases, and 8 bases separated the two germline ends. As DNA, the CDR3 is TGTGCCAGCAGCCGAGACTTCTCTGGAAACACCATATATTTT. Translation: CASSRDFSGNTIYF. The full variable domain, completed using reference TRBV7-9 and TRBJ1-3, is DTGVSQNPRHKITKRGQNVTFRCDPISEHNRLYWYRQTLGQGPEFLTYFQNEAQLEKSRLLSDRFSAERPKGSFSTLEIQRTEQGDSAMYLCASSRDFSGNTIYFGEGSWLTVV.